One and the same sample provided the 27 T cell receptor beta chains below, sequenced in a study of T cell clonality in common variable immunodeficiency. These receptors have no known antigen. The protocol was immunoSEQ multiplex PCR, while the TCRdb copy is restricted to in-frame clones and leaves out a portion. The sample gives some 22,000 clones, none seen only once, and the top ten clones hold approximately 9%. The study, taken as a whole, reports: Common variable immunodeficiency TCR beta sequences reportedly had fewer deletions and N-nucleotide insertions.

The sample comprised peripheral blood mononuclear cells. These receptor sequences come from a human donor with common variable immunodeficiency.

Points on this clone: Read sequence stops 3 residues before the CDR3 end, and the germline J gene provides the missing end. The gene calls are TRBV20-1 and TRBJ2-7, with TRBD1 identical over 7 bases. V lost 2 bases to trimming and J lost 0 bases; unmatched junction nucleotides: 13. This CDR3 has 17 residues. Germline V gene data show CDR1 as DFQATT and CDR2 as SNEGSKA (reference sequence). CDR3 DNA, as far as it was read: TGCAGTGCTAGACGACCATCACGGGGACAGAGCTCCTACGAG. Amino acid sequence: CSARRPSRGQSSYE. The CDR3 in its entirety is CSARRPSRGQSSYEQYF.

This clone was seen more than once but under ten times. The CDR3 end lies 3 residues beyond the end of the read and is filled in from the germline J gene. The gene calls are TRBV5-1 and TRBJ2-5; D is perhaps TRBD1 (5 bases). The V end lost 0 bases, the J end lost 1 base, and 7 bases lay between the germline ends. The CDR3 spans 14 residues. Germline assignment: CDR1 SGHRS and CDR2 YFSETQ. CDR3 DNA (partial): TGCGCCAGCAGCTTGGTTGGGGCCCAAGAGACC. It translates to CASSLVGAQET. In full, the CDR3 reads CASSLVGAQETQYF.

A note on this clone: Coverage ceases 3 residues before the CDR3 finishes, and the germline J gene fills in the end. The chain uses TRBV5-1 and TRBJ1-6, with D unresolved. Deletions cut 1 base from V and 1 base from J, with 9 bases between. CDR1 is SGHRS, CDR2 YFSETQ, per germline. The CDR3 sequence is 16 residues long. Incomplete CDR3 DNA: TGCGCCAGCAGCTTGTCGGGGTCGTCCTATAATTCACCC. Translating gives CASSLSGSSYNSP. The full CDR3 reads CASSLSGSSYNSPLHF.

Regarding this clone: The CDR3 is cut off 3 residues early in the read; its end comes from the germline J gene. The V call is TRBV7-9, the J call TRBJ1-1, with D perhaps matching TRBD1 (5 bases). V shed 5 bases and J shed 7 bases, with 8 bases lying between them. Germline lookup yields CDR1 SEHNR and CDR2 FQNEAQ (reference sequence). The CDR3 consists of 11 residues. CDR3 DNA (partial): TGTGCCAGCAGCAAGACAGTTGAA. This sequence encodes CASSKTVE. The entire CDR3 sequence reads CASSKTVEAFF.

Remarks on this clone: Read data end 3 residues before the CDR3 end; the end is taken from the germline J gene. The chain has TRBV2 and TRBJ1-2; D possibly corresponds to TRBD1 (5 bases). The length of the CDR3 is 12 residues. Germline V gene sequence: CDR1 SNHLY, CDR2 FYNNEI. The CDR3 sequence: CASGQGTEGYTF. CDR3 DNA, as far as it was read: TGTGCCAGCGGCCAGGGCACGGAAGGC.

This clone has more than one count but fewer than ten. The CDR3 end falls 3 residues outside the read, so it is completed with the germline J gene. This chain links TRBV7-9 with TRBJ1-1, with a tentative D call TRBD1 (6 bases). The CDR3 sequence is 13 residues long. Germline CDR1 is SEHNR and CDR2 is FQNEAQ (reference sequence). The V end was cut by 3 bases, the J end by 3 bases, with 8 bases between. CDR3 residues: CASSFPGDTEAFF. The sequenced part of the CDR3 DNA is TGTGCCAGCAGCTTCCCAGGGGACACTGAA.

This clone appeared many times. The read gets to within 3 residues of the CDR3 end, and the germline J gene fills in the rest. This chain connects TRBV5-1 to TRBJ2-3; D call uncertain. V lost 6 bases, J lost 1 base, and 15 bases lay in between. Germline V gene lookup returns CDR1 SGHRS and CDR2 YFSETQ. The CDR3 runs to 15 residues. CDR3 region: CASTQAFRGTDTQYF. The CDR3 DNA, read in part, is TGCGCCAGCACCCAAGCTTTTAGGGGCACAGATACG.

This clone was recorded many times. Read data end 3 residues before the CDR3 end; the end is taken from the germline J gene. The rearrangement uses TRBV19 and TRBJ2-1; the match to TRBD2 covers 16 bases. The trim removed 5 bases at V and 7 bases at J, leaving 8 bases unmatched. The CDR3 contains 17 residues. Germline V gene data show CDR1 as LNHDA and CDR2 as SQIVND (reference sequence). The CDR3 sequence: CASSPGLAGGPTNEQFF. Partial CDR3 DNA: TGTGCCAGTAGTCCGGGACTAGCGGGGGGGCCTACGAATGAG.

This clone was seen many times. Read coverage stops 3 residues before the CDR3 terminus; the germline J gene supplies the remainder. This chain uses TRBV7-2 with TRBJ2-1; D is ambiguous. Trimming cost V 3 bases and J 0 bases, with 9 bases left between them. Germline assignment: CDR1 SGHTA and CDR2 FQGNSA. This CDR3 contains 15 residues. The CDR3 here is CASSLGESSYNEQFF. CDR3 bases read: TGTGCCAGCAGCTTGGGCGAAAGCTCCTACAATGAG.

The sample holds a few counts of this clone. The DNA read from the CDR3 is TGTGCCAGCTCCCCCTTGTCCCAACCCAGTAACTATGGC. Amino acids: CASSPLSQPSNYG. In full, the CDR3 reads CASSPLSQPSNYGYTF. The chain links TRBV18 to TRBJ1-2; D uncertain. The sequence runs out 3 residues before the end of the CDR3; the remainder is reconstructed from the germline J gene. V was pared by 6 bases and J by 1 base, with 18 bases between. Germline CDR1 KGHSH, CDR2 LQKENI. The CDR3 is 16 residues long.

By sample share, this clone is medium-sized. The CDR3 is cut off 3 residues early in the read; its end comes from the germline J gene. The V and J genes are TRBV30 and TRBJ2-3; no firm D call. Germline V gene sequence: CDR1 GTSNPN, CDR2 SVGIG (reference sequence). Trimming pared 4 bases from V and 2 bases from J, leaving 13 bases between. This CDR3 is built from 14 residues. CDR3 DNA, as far as it was read: TGTGCCTGGAAAGGTGCTTACCACACAGATACG. The encoded protein is CAWKGAYHTDT. The whole CDR3 is CAWKGAYHTDTQYF.

This clone came up many times. The read gets to within 3 residues of the CDR3 end, and the germline J gene fills in the rest. The chain recombines TRBV5-1 with TRBJ2-7; 10 bases match TRBD2. V lost 3 bases and J lost 2; bases outside the gene matches: 8. The CDR3 consists of 16 residues. Per germline, CDR1 SGHRS and CDR2 YFSETQ. This CDR3 reads CASSSSAGGIAYEQYF. Partial CDR3 DNA: TGCGCCAGCAGCTCCTCAGCGGGGGGGATTGCCTACGAG.

This clone has a count of ten or more. Coverage ceases 3 residues before the CDR3 finishes, and the germline J gene fills in the end. The V gene is TRBV5-1, the J gene TRBJ2-5, with D possibly TRBD1 on 8 matching bases. The CDR3 length is 15 residues. V lost 3 bases to trimming and J lost 3 bases, with 15 bases between them. Germline CDR1 and CDR2: SGHRS and YFSETQ. CDR3 DNA, as far as it was read: TGCGCCAGCAGCTCCTCAACAGGGGGGGAAGAGACC. It specifies CASSSSTGGEET. The full-length CDR3 reads as CASSSSTGGEETQYF.

This clone was detected ten times or more. With the read ending 3 residues before the CDR3 end, the germline J gene is used to fill in that end. This chain uses TRBV5-1 with TRBJ2-6; 9 nucleotides match TRBD1. V dropped 4 bases and J dropped 2; count of bases not matched to a gene: 10. The CDR3 is 18 residues long. Per germline, CDR1 SGHRS and CDR2 YFSETQ. CDR3 DNA, as far as it was read: TGCGCCAGCAGCCCCATATACGGGACAGGGACTGGGGCCAACGTC. It specifies CASSPIYGTGTGANV. The full CDR3 reads CASSPIYGTGTGANVLTF.

The sample holds a few counts of this clone. One junction end does not reproduce the germline sequence, and a read error may be involved. Coverage ceases 3 residues before the CDR3 finishes, and the germline J gene fills in the end. This chain connects TRBV2 to TRBJ2-5; maybe TRBD2 (5 bases). The length of the CDR3 is 11 residues. The germline CDR1 and CDR2 sequences are SNHLY and FYNNEI. The CDR3 bases that were read are TGTGCCAGCAGGGAAGAGGGGACC. This translates into CASREEGT. The whole CDR3 protein reads CASREEGTQYF.

This clone came up a few times. The DNA ends 3 residues before the CDR3 does, and the rest of the CDR3 is filled in from the germline J gene. V gene TRBV7-8 combines with J gene TRBJ1-1; D gene uncertain. Germline V CDR1 and CDR2: SGHVS, FQNEAQ. The CDR3 is made up of 13 amino acids. V shed 6 bases and J shed 0 bases, with 8 bases lying between them. The part of the CDR3 DNA that was read is TGTGCCAGCAGAGAAGACTTGAACACTGAA. Translation: CASREDLNTE. The whole CDR3 protein reads CASREDLNTEAFF.

The sample holds a few counts of this clone. The read is 3 residues too short to cover the CDR3 end, so that end is filled in from the germline J gene. The chain couples TRBV19 to TRBJ2-1; D is uncertain. Germline lookup yields CDR1 LNHDA and CDR2 SQIVND (reference sequence). The CDR3 runs 15 residues. V lost 2 bases and J 0 bases, leaving 8 bases between the germline ends. The CDR3 loop reads CASSITTDSYNEQFF. The part of the CDR3 DNA that was read is TGTGCCAGTAGTATAACCACAGACTCCTACAATGAG.

This clone has at least ten counts. The read ends 3 residues early relative to the CDR3; the germline J gene fills the gap. This chain uses TRBV7-9 with TRBJ2-3; no clear D. CDR1 and CDR2 from the germline V gene are SEHNR and FQNEAQ (reference sequence). The ends were cut back, 4 bases at V and 3 bases at J, with 2 bases in the middle. The CDR3 contains 11 residues. The DNA read from the CDR3 is TGTGCCAGCAGCTCAACAGATACG. Translating it yields CASSSTDT. The full CDR3 reads CASSSTDTQYF.

This clone was seen many times. The read terminates 3 residues before the CDR3 end, so the remaining end is supplied by the germline J gene. The chain is built from TRBV29-1 and TRBJ1-2; 7 nucleotides align to TRBD1. The germline gives CDR1 SQVTM, CDR2 ANQGSEA. CDR3 size: 12 residues. The covered CDR3 bases are TGCAGCGTTGATGACAGGGACATAGGC. This codes for CSVDDRDIG. The CDR3 reads in full as CSVDDRDIGYTF.

In its sample, this clone was seen many times. The observed sequence ends 3 residues before the CDR3 terminus, with the missing tail filled in from the germline J gene. The chain joins TRBV7-9 to TRBJ2-6; no definite D call. V gave up 4 bases and J gave up 0 bases, with 4 bases separating them. Germline assignment: CDR1 SEHNR and CDR2 FQNEAQ (reference sequence). CDR3 length equals 14 residues. CDR3 DNA (partial): TGTGCCAGCAGCTCCAGCTCTGGGGCCAACGTC. Translating it yields CASSSSSGANV. In full, the CDR3 is CASSSSSGANVLTF.

Notes on this clone: The CDR3 end is not reached by the read, which stops 3 residues before it; the germline J gene fills it in. The chain couples TRBV29-1 to TRBJ2-3, with D perhaps matching TRBD1 (5 bases). V was pared by 7 bases and J by 1 base, with 15 bases between. The CDR3 spans 14 residues. Germline V gene data show CDR1 as SQVTM and CDR2 as ANQGSEA. The sequenced part of the CDR3 DNA is TGCAGCGCGGACGCTAAACAGGGCACAGATACG. The encoded protein is CSADAKQGTDT. The entire CDR3 sequence reads CSADAKQGTDTQYF.

The sample holds a few counts of this clone. The read terminates 3 residues before the CDR3 end, so the remaining end is supplied by the germline J gene. This chain joins TRBV23-1 and TRBJ2-3; no reliable D call. TRBV23-1 has ORF status, its function being uncertain. The V end lost 5 bases, the J end lost 4 bases, and 16 bases lay between the germline ends. The CDR3 extends over 15 amino acids. The CDR3 loop is CASSGDRRQADTQYF. The sequenced CDR3 bases are TGCGCCAGCAGTGGCGACCGACGGCAGGCAGATACG.

The table lists this clone with a few counts. The CDR3 goes on 3 residues after the read ends, and that part is filled in from the germline J gene. The chain carries TRBV7-9 and TRBJ1-1, with D maybe TRBD1 (6 bases). Trimming removed 6 bases at V and 2 bases at J, with 13 bases between. Per germline, CDR1 SEHNR and CDR2 FQNEAQ (reference sequence). CDR3 length: 14 amino acids. The CDR3 sequence is CASRPDRYNTEAFF. Incomplete CDR3 DNA: TGTGCCAGCAGACCAGACAGGTATAACACTGAA. The full variable domain, its missing parts supplied by reference TRBV7-9 and TRBJ1-1, is DTGVSQNPRHKITKRGQNVTFRCDPISEHNRLYWYRQTLGQGPEFLTYFQNEAQLEKSRLLSDRFSAERPKGSFSTLEIQRTEQGDSAMYLCASRPDRYNTEAFFGQGTRLTVV.

This clone was counted ten times or more. The read comes to an end 3 residues before the CDR3 does, leaving the germline J gene to fill in the end. The J gene is TRBJ2-1, the V gene TRBV18, with TRBD1 identical over 7 bases. Germline V gene lookup returns CDR1 KGHSH and CDR2 LQKENI. The length of the CDR3 is 15 residues. J lost 0 bases, V lost 3 bases, and 2 bases had no gene match. This CDR3 reads CASSPGQSSYNEQFF. The sequenced part of the CDR3 DNA is TGTGCCAGCTCACCGGGACAGAGCTCCTACAATGAG.

In its sample, this clone was seen many times. Read sequence stops 3 residues before the CDR3 end, and the germline J gene provides the missing end. J is TRBJ1-4 and V is TRBV29-1; possible D gene TRBD1, 6 bases. The V end lost 6 bases, the J end lost 0 bases, and 17 bases lay between the germline ends. The CDR3 length is 16 residues. The germline V gene has CDR1 SQVTM and CDR2 ANQGSEA. CDR3 protein: CSVTGTPGSTNEKLFF. The CDR3 DNA, read in part, is TGCAGCGTGACGGGGACACCGGGATCAACTAATGAAAAA.

This clone came up a few times. The read ends 3 residues shy of where the CDR3 ends; the end is completed using the germline J gene. The gene calls are TRBV7-9 and TRBJ2-7; 7 bases match TRBD2. Germline trimming cut 7 bases from V and 2 bases from J; bases unmatched to any gene: 5. The CDR3 covers 13 residues. The germline V gene has CDR1 SEHNR and CDR2 FQNEAQ (reference sequence). The chain's CDR3 is CASNAGETYEQYF. Incomplete CDR3 DNA: TGTGCCAGCAACGCGGGGGAAACCTACGAG.

About this clone: The read ends 3 residues early relative to the CDR3; the germline J gene fills the gap. The chain employs TRBV5-1 and TRBJ2-7, with 10 bases identical to TRBD1. CDR3 length equals 15 residues. Trimming took 2 bases from V and 5 from J; bases not matched to a gene: 7. Per the germline V gene, CDR1 is SGHRS and CDR2 is YFSETQ. The CDR3 sequence is CASSFGTGVWHEQYF. The CDR3 bases that were read are TGCGCCAGCAGCTTCGGGACAGGGGTTTGGCACGAG.